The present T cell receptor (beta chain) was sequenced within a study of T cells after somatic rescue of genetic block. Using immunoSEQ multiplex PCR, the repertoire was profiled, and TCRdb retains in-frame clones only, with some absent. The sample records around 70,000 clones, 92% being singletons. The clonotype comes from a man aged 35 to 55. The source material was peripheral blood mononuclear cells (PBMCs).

CDR3 nucleotides: TGTGCCAGCACCCTGGAACCGGGACGGAAACAAATCCCGGAAAAACTGTTTTTT. As protein: CASTLEPGRKQIPEKLFF. The chain recombines TRBV11-3 with TRBJ1-4, with D possibly being TRBD1 (5 bases). V shed 7 bases and J shed 8 bases, with 29 bases lying between them. In germline, CDR1 is SGHNT, CDR2 YENEEA. The CDR3 is 18 residues long.